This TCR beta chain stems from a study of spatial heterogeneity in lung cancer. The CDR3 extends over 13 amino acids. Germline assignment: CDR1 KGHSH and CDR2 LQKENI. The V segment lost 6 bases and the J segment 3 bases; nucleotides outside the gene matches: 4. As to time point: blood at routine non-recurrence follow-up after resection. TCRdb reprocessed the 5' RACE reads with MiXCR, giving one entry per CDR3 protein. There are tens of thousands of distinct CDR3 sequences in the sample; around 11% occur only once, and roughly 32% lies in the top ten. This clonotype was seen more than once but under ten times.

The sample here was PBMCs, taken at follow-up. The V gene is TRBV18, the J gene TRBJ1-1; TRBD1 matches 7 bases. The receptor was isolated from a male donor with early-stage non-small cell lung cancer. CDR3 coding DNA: TGTGCCAGCTCCCTTGGACAGGACACTGAAGCTTTCTTT. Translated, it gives CASSLGQDTEAFF.